This is a list of T cell receptor beta chains from one sample in a study of regulatory T cells in long-lasting Graves disease. TCRdb called the multiplex PCR reads again in MiXCR, with one record for every CDR3 protein. The sample records some 250,000 distinct CDR3 sequences, about 18% being singletons. These data also featured in a second study, about T cells in Graves' hyperthyroidism and ophthalmopathy.

Specimen: peripheral blood mononuclear cells (PBMCs), collected at new diagnosis, from a patient treated with antithyroid drugs. All receptors come from a woman aged 30 to 39 with Graves disease. The CDR3 runs from the conserved cysteine through the conserved F or W. Each record gives: clone size, J gene, D gene, V gene, CDR3 protein, CDR3 DNA. A D gene is named only where the DNA matches it firmly. Size is omitted from some rows. Given values are once, few, many or a class for expanded clones.

many TRBJ2-5 . TRBV2 CASSEAASLGETQYF TGTGCCAGCAGTGAAGCGGCCAGTTTGGGAGAGACCCAGTACTTC
many TRBJ2-3 TRBD2 TRBV20-1 CSARRGKAGVTDTQYF TGCAGTGCTAGAAGGGGTAAAGCGGGGGTCACAGATACGCAGTATTTT
few TRBJ1-6 . TRBV25-1 CASSDASDRYNSPLHF TGTGCCAGCAGTGACGCATCAGATAGGTATAATTCACCCCTCCACTTT
many TRBJ2-7 . TRBV10-1 CASSDGTLGEQYF TGCGCCAGCAGTGACGGGACACTGGGCGAGCAGTACTTC
. TRBJ2-5 . TRBV20-1 CSARDAGNQETQYF TGCAGTGCTAGAGATGCGGGGAACCAAGAGACCCAGTACTTC
many TRBJ1-1 . TRBV6-1 CASTSGRRNTEAFF TGTGCCAGCACCTCGGGACGCAGGAACACTGAAGCTTTCTTT
few TRBJ2-7 TRBD1 TRBV7-9 CASSPWTGYEQYF TGTGCCAGCAGCCCCTGGACAGGCTACGAGCAGTACTTC
many TRBJ2-5 . TRBV7-9 CASSLTGIIATQYF TGTGCCAGCAGCTTAACGGGCATCATAGCGACCCAGTACTTC
many TRBJ1-2 TRBD1 TRBV15 CATSEYSRGRGWDYGYTF TGTGCCACCAGCGAGTATTCTAGGGGGCGAGGGTGGGACTATGGCTACACCTTC
many TRBJ1-1 . TRBV20-1 CSARDSGTYTEAFF TGCAGTGCTAGAGATTCCGGGACTTACACTGAAGCTTTCTTT
few TRBJ1-3 . TRBV20-1 CSARDTHSGNTIYF TGCAGTGCTAGAGATACCCACTCTGGAAACACCATATATTTT
many TRBJ2-3 . TRBV6-2/TRBV6-3 CASKVTAGDTQYF TGTGCCAGCAAAGTAACGGCCGGTGATACGCAGTATTTT
. TRBJ2-1 . TRBV7-9 CASSPLGVNEQFF TGTGCCAGCAGCCCCCTAGGGGTTAATGAGCAGTTCTTC
many TRBJ2-1 TRBD2 TRBV9 CASSPYGSGGLNEQFF TGTGCCAGCAGCCCCTATGGTAGCGGGGGGCTCAATGAGCAGTTCTTC
many TRBJ2-6 . TRBV10-3 CASSLLGAGANVLTF TGTGCCAGCAGTTTATTGGGGGCCGGGGCCAACGTCCTGACTTTC
many TRBJ1-1 . TRBV29-1 CSVSTKRTGGIDTEAFF TGCAGCGTTTCAACTAAAAGGACGGGGGGAATAGACACTGAAGCTTTCTTT
many TRBJ1-1 . TRBV3-1 CASSQAGPGAEAFF TGTGCCAGCAGCCAAGCGGGCCCTGGGGCTGAAGCTTTCTTT
many TRBJ1-5 . TRBV12-3/TRBV12-4 CASSLEGGWEPQHF TGTGCCAGCAGTTTAGAGGGGGGGTGGGAGCCCCAGCATTTT
few TRBJ2-1 TRBD2 TRBV10-3 CAISGRGGYNEQFF TGTGCCATCAGTGGGCGGGGGGGCTACAATGAGCAGTTCTTC
many TRBJ2-7 . TRBV18 CASSPPVSREQYF TGTGCCAGCTCACCACCGGTTTCGAGGGAGCAGTACTTC
many TRBJ1-6 . TRBV28 CASKGGATHSPLHF TGTGCCAGCAAGGGGGGGGCGACCCATTCACCCCTCCACTTT
many TRBJ1-4 TRBD1 TRBV7-2 CASSLSGQGWEKLFF TGTGCCAGCAGCTTATCGGGACAGGGTTGGGAAAAACTGTTTTTT
many TRBJ2-3 . TRBV7-8 CASSPGGWGSTDTQYF TGTGCCAGCAGCCCCGGTGGTTGGGGCAGCACAGATACGCAGTATTTT
many TRBJ1-1 . TRBV5-4 CASSFLGRSTEAFF TGTGCCAGCAGCTTTTTGGGGCGGTCCACTGAAGCTTTCTTT
many TRBJ2-1 TRBD1 TRBV11-1 CASSLPGTGVNEQFF TGTGCCAGCAGCCTCCCCGGGACAGGGGTCAATGAGCAGTTCTTC
many TRBJ2-1 TRBD1 TRBV20-1 CSAIAGTGYYNEQFF TGCAGTGCAATCGCCGGGACAGGATACTACAATGAGCAGTTCTTC
few TRBJ1-1 . TRBV6-1 CASSEAGSTAEAFF TGTGCCAGCAGTGAAGCGGGCAGTACCGCTGAAGCTTTCTTT
few TRBJ1-1 . TRBV19 CASRPRGRDTEAFF TGTGCCAGTCGGCCGCGGGGAAGGGACACTGAAGCTTTCTTT
few TRBJ2-1 TRBD1 TRBV20-1 CSANRDSSYNEQFF TGCAGTGCTAACCGGGACAGTTCCTACAATGAGCAGTTCTTC
. TRBJ1-1 . TRBV10-1 CASSESRQGNTEAFF TGCGCCAGCAGTGAGTCTCGGCAGGGGAACACTGAAGCTTTCTTT
. TRBJ2-1 TRBD2 TRBV28 CASSMGLAGVSNEQFF TGTGCCAGCAGCATGGGACTAGCGGGAGTCTCCAATGAGCAGTTCTTC
many TRBJ1-1 . TRBV18 CASSPQGGGNTEAFF TGTGCCAGCTCGCCTCAGGGTGGGGGGAACACTGAAGCTTTCTTT
many TRBJ2-7 . TRBV7-6 CASSNHLARDEQYF TGTGCCAGCAGCAATCATCTTGCGAGGGACGAGCAGTACTTC
. TRBJ1-5 TRBD1 TRBV5-8 CASSRWQGVLVGQPQHF TGTGCCAGCAGCAGGTGGCAGGGGGTTCTTGTCGGACAGCCCCAGCATTTT
. TRBJ1-5 . TRBV11-3 CASSLDQGRQPQHF TGTGCCAGCAGCTTAGACCAGGGACGACAGCCCCAGCATTTT
many TRBJ1-2 . TRBV20-1 CSARGGEQEGYGYTF TGCAGTGCTAGAGGGGGGGAACAGGAAGGCTATGGCTACACCTTC
many TRBJ1-4 . TRBV24-1 CATSDPRHQGSGEKLFF TGTGCCACCAGTGACCCACGACACCAGGGGAGCGGTGAAAAACTGTTTTTT
many TRBJ2-5 TRBD2 TRBV15 CATSRLLAGGRLGETQYF TGTGCCACCAGCAGGCTACTAGCGGGGGGGCGTCTCGGAGAGACCCAGTACTTC